This T cell receptor (beta chain) originates from a study of blood T cell repertoires in COVID-19. The overall study: Both acute and convalescent COVID-19 samples were obtained from the United States, Italy and Spain. PBMCs, B-cell-depleted T cells, or T cells provided the cDNA or gDNA that made up the material.

Original data processing: Nucleated cell number was recorded as an estimate derived from reference gene primer amplification. Data came from immunoSEQ multiplex PCR; TCRdb stores just in-frame clones and leaves some out. V and J calls and clone size are those listed in that table; D and trimming were worked out from the DNA. The sample lists more than 85,000 clones; 86% were seen once. V shed 1 base, J shed 6 bases, and the junction held 17 bases outside the gene matches. Germline CDR1 is SGHNT and CDR2 is YENEEA. This CDR3 is 19 amino acids long. Donors in Cohort 3 who had recovered were those with two negative PCRs, healthcare professional clearance, or resolution of their symptoms.

This chain uses TRBV11-3 with TRBJ1-4; 7 bases match TRBD1. Source material: PBMCs or T cells enriched from blood (not recorded which). The receptor was derived from a woman in her 50s who had recovered from COVID-19. The CDR3 DNA follows: TGTGCCAGCAGCTTAGGGGACGAGCGACAGGGTTCGGAAGATGAAAAACTGTTTTTT. It yields the protein CASSLGDERQGSEDEKLFF. The variable domain in full, completed from reference TRBV11-3 and TRBJ1-4, reads EAGVVQSPRYKIIEKKQPVAFWCNPISGHNTLYWYLQNLGQGPELLIRYENEEAVDDSQLPKDRFSAERLKGVDSTLKIQPAELGDSAVYLCASSLGDERQGSEDEKLFFGSGTQLSVL.